This T cell receptor beta chain was identified during a study of PD-L1 blockade in urothelial cancer. Spike-ins of synthetic TCR analog templates went into each PCR. Clones were sequenced by immunoSEQ multiplex PCR, and TCRdb holds only the in-frame ones, with some missing. Here the sample spans under 95,000 clones, roughly 84% being singletons. A note on this clone: Its antigen is not known.

Study-wide results and limits: Durable-benefit patients expanded tumor-associated blood clones more at 3 weeks.

The length of the CDR3 is 17 residues. The V gene lost 4 bases and the J gene lost 0 bases, with 17 bases spanning the gap. CDR1 SGHVS and CDR2 FQNEAQ come from the germline V gene. This sample's time point: pretreatment peripheral blood. The V and J genes are TRBV7-8 and TRBJ2-3, with D maybe TRBD2 (6 bases). This clonotype was obtained from a man in his sixties with urothelial cancer. The sample in question was PBMCs, obtained around atezolizumab (anti-PD-L1) treatment. The CDR3 bases are TGTGCCAGCAGCTCGCGGGACCCTTCCTTTAGCACAGATACGCAGTATTTT. This translates into CASSSRDPSFSTDTQYF.